Detailed here is one TCR beta chain. Its specificity is not known. The data were produced by immunoSEQ multiplex PCR, yet TCRdb's version contains in-frame clones alone and is incomplete. The sample includes about 150,000 clones, roughly nine tenths of them seen just once. V lost 3 bases, J lost 4 bases, and 10 bases stayed unmatched. The germline gives CDR1 SGHRS, CDR2 YFSETQ. This CDR3 region has 18 residues. The sample originates from a study of cytomegalovirus exposure and HLA in healthy donors. Findings and caveats of the study: Three of the chains that were CMV-associated were confirmed in vitro to be specific for CMV antigens. Overall, roughly 160 TCR beta chains were annotated as cytomegalovirus-associated. In the 120 validation repertoires, a later analysis found that first-cohort TCR clusters tended to co-occur.

The receptor was derived from a woman between 18 and 29 years old in good health and CMV-seropositive. Sequencing was performed on PBMCs. The chain employs TRBV5-1 and TRBJ2-3; 14 positions match TRBD2. This chain's CDR3 is CASSSLSMGLAGADTQYF. CDR3 in DNA: TGCGCCAGCAGCTCGTTAAGTATGGGACTAGCGGGAGCAGATACGCAGTATTTT.